This T cell receptor (beta chain) was recorded in a study of T cell responses to AZD1222 COVID-19 vaccine (dated by TCRdb to 2020 to 2023). At the level of the whole study: Because spike-specific TCR depth and breadth did not differ between the two schedules, AZD1222 recipients who got a second dose at roughly 4 weeks were pooled with those who got a second dose at roughly 12 weeks. TCR sequencing was performed for roughly 250 trial participants, of whom about 200 were given two doses of AZD1222 and 26 were given two doses of MenACWY control vaccine. Enrollment into the trials was organized by age into subgroups of 18-55, 56-69 and 70-plus years, and those subgroups contained roughly 150, 30 and 60 TCR-sequenced participants, respectively.

The CDR3 regions of human TCRbeta chains were analyzed by immunosequencing. Concerning the study's data processing: Repertoire TCRs were matched against a reference library of SARS-CoV-2-specific TCRs generated with the MIRA antigen-specificity platform. Breadth was defined as the fraction of unique TCRs that were SARS-CoV-2-associated. Depth was defined as the fraction of total T cells that were SARS-CoV-2-associated. Each spike-specific TCR was assigned to its reactive spike region and to a CD4 or CD8 class using the MIRA data. Log10-transformed breadth and depth values were compared by one-way ANOVA with Sidak's multiple comparisons tests. TCRdb holds this immuneACCESS table with in-frame rearrangements only. Some clones are missing; in checked studies, unresolved V genes explain under half, and the rest has no known cause. The V and J calls and clone size were taken over from that table, and D and trimming were inferred from the DNA. The sample contains 100,000 to 120,000 clones, 81% of them found a single time. The top ten hold roughly 4.8% of the sample.

As for this clone: Its antigen is unknown. Within one base of it there is no much larger clone, and no base qualities were kept.

The investigation overall reported the following: Only six AZD1222 recipients were SARS-CoV-2 seropositive at baseline, limiting conclusions about previously exposed vaccinees. Epitopes outside the regions mutated in the B.1.351 and B.1.1.7 variants were reportedly recognized by nearly half of the unique spike-specific TCRs. Vaccine-associated CD4 TCRs spanned the whole spike protein, with dominant responses in regions 160-218 and 743-854. In the small 56-69-year group, the increase in depth fell short of significance, most likely because of low power. After two AZD1222 doses, spike-specific TCR breadth and depth were significantly higher than at day 0 and than in MenACWY recipients. Because no day 14 peak-response samples were available, repertoires were characterized only after the peak T cell response. Participants were mostly white British and included more females than males, and it was suggested by the authors that clonal diversity may have been underestimated.

What this sample's time point label stands for: baseline before first vaccination. Vaccinee samples were obtained from the UK trials COV001 and COV002, which included a single-blind randomized controlled phase 2/3 trial of AZD1222 (ChAdOx1 nCoV-19) in healthy adults. For TCRbeta chain sequencing, PBMC samples from trial participants were taken at day 0 and at day 28 after the second dose. Trimming removed 3 bases from V and 2 bases from J, leaving 13 bases between the germline ends. The CDR3 measures 15 amino acids from cysteine to phenylalanine. The sequence is cut down to CDR3 DNA, 45 bases in frame from base 1. In the germline V gene (reference sequence), CDR1 corresponds to SGHNT and CDR2 to YYREEE.

The V gene is TRBV5-4 and the J gene is TRBJ2-3; the D gene cannot be resolved reliably. The sample consisted of peripheral blood, taken on day 0 of AZD1222 vaccination. The source of this sequence is an adult in good health. The nucleotides are TGTGCCAGCAGCTCCAAAACCGACCCCACAGATACGCAGTATTTT. It codes for CASSSKTDPTDTQYF.